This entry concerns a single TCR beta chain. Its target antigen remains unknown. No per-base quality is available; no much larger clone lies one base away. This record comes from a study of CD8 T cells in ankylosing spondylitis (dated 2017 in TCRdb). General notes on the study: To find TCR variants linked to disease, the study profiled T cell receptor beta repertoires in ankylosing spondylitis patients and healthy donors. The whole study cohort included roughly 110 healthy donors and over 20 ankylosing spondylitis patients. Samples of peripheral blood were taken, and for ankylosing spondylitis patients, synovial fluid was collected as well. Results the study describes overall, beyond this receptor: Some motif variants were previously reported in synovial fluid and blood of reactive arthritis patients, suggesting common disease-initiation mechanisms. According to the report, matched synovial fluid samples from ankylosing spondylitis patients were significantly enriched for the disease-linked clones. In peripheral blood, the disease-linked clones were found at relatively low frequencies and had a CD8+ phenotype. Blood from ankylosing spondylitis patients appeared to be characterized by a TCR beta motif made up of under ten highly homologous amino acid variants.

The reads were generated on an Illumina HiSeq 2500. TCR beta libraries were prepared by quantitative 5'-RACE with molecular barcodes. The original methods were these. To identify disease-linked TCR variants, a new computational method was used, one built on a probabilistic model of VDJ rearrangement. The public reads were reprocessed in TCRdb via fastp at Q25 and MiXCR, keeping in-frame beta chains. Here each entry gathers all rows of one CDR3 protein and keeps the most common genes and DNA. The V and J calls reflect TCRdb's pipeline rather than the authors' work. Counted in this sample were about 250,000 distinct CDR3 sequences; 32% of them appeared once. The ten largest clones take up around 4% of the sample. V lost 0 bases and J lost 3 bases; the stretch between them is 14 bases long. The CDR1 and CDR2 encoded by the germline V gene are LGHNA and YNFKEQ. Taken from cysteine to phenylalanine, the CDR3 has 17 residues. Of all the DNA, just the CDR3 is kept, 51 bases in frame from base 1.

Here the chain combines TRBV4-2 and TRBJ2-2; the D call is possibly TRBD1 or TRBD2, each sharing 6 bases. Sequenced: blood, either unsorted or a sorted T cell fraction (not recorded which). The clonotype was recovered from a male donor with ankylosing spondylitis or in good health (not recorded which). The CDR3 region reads CASSQDGGKGDTGELFF. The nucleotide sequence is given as TGTGCCAGCAGCCAAGATGGAGGGAAGGGGGACACCGGGGAGCTGTTTTTT.